This TCR beta chain was retrieved from a study of blood T cell repertoires in COVID-19. Study at large: Samples came from the United States, Italy and Spain, spanning acute and convalescent COVID-19. Sources were T cells, B-cell-depleted T cells, or PBMCs; the material itself was cDNA or gDNA.

The CDR3 covers 13 residues. The germline CDR1 and CDR2 sequences are KGHDR and SFDVKD. The V gene lost 4 bases and the J gene lost 7 bases, with 12 bases spanning the gap. Per the original data handling: Researchers report that nucleated cell counts were estimated from reference gene primer amplification. The assay was immunoSEQ multiplex PCR, and TCRdb's table has in-frame clones only and misses some. The DNA gave D and trimming, while V, J and clone size come from that table. The repertoire holds some 68,000 clones, with roughly nine tenths as singletons. V and J are TRBV24-1 and TRBJ2-5; D is possibly TRBD2 (5 bases). This TCR was sampled from a man between 50 and 59 years old with active COVID-19. The specimen was peripheral blood. The CDR3 sequence: CATSEEGWGTQYF. Written as DNA, the CDR3 is TGTGCCACCAGTGAAGAGGGCTGGGGGACCCAGTACTTC.